This TCR beta chain stems from a study of blood T cell repertoires in COVID-19. Germline CDR1 reads KGHSH; CDR2 reads LQKENI. This CDR3 spans 13 amino acids. V was pared by 4 bases and J by 2 bases, with 8 bases between. The table lists this clone with a count of one. Some clones are missing from TCRdb's copy, which holds only in-frame ones; the method was immunoSEQ multiplex PCR. The repertoire consists of approximately 670,000 clones, with 85% to 90% occurring once and the leading ten covering under 0.3%. The V gene is TRBV18, the J gene TRBJ2-5, with a weak D call TRBD1 (6 bases). This TCR was sampled from a woman in her late teens or twenties with acute or convalescent COVID-19. Sequencing used peripheral blood. In DNA form, the CDR3 reads TGTGCCAGCTCACGCGGACAGCAAGAGACCCAGTACTTC. Protein: CASSRGQQETQYF.